The 16 T cell receptor beta chains below come from one sample, sequenced in a study of blood T cells in healthy people across ages. The use of a sample-barcoded 5' primer and a J-beta primer mix characterized a second PCR of 7 to 11 cycles. Via MiXCR, TCRdb re-called the 5' RACE reads, giving one row per CDR3 protein. The table has roughly 1,500,000 distinct CDR3 sequences, approximately 42% seen once. The sequenced sample consisted of blood. The receptors derive from a young woman in good health.

The rearrangement uses TRBV3-1 and TRBJ2-7, with D maybe TRBD2 (6 bases). The V end was cut by 0 bases, the J end by 3 bases, with 12 bases between. CDR3 length: 15 residues. The germline gives CDR1 LGHDT, CDR2 YNNKEL (reference sequence). The CDR3 nucleotides are TGTGCCAGCAGCCAAGAGGCTAGCGTAGGCTACGAGCAGTACTTC. Translation gives CASSQEASVGYEQYF.

This clonotype was counted a few times. The rearrangement uses TRBV10-3 and TRBJ2-3; the D is unclear. The V gene's germline CDR1 is ENHRY and CDR2 SYGVKD. V gave up 7 bases and J gave up 0 bases, with 14 bases separating them. This CDR3 is built from 15 residues. CDR3 sequence: CAINPSQTSTDTQYF. For the CDR3, the DNA is TGTGCCATCAACCCAAGTCAAACTAGCACAGATACGCAGTATTTT.

Details on this clonotype: A junction boundary mismatches the germline segment, possibly from a read error. The V and J genes are TRBV2 and TRBJ1-6; D remains ambiguous. This CDR3 is 16 amino acids long. Germline V gene data show CDR1 as SNHLY and CDR2 as FYNNEI. The CDR3 DNA sequence: TGTGCCAGCAGTAAAGCGGAGAGCTCCTATAATTCACCCCTCCACTTT. Its protein product is CASSKAESSYNSPLHF.

The J gene is TRBJ2-5, the V gene TRBV7-2; 16 positions match TRBD2. Germline V gene sequence: CDR1 SGHTA, CDR2 FQGNSA. CDR3 size: 17 residues. V was clipped by 1 base and J by 13 bases; unmatched bases: 12. The CDR3: CASSLGSTPGTSGRGYF. The CDR3 DNA sequence: TGTGCCAGCAGCTTAGGGTCGACACCCGGGACTAGCGGGAGGGGGTACTTC.

The gene calls are TRBV10-1 and TRBJ1-1; D gene ambiguous. Trimming left V 2 bases short and J 1 base short, with 14 bases between. The CDR3 totals 16 residues. The germline gives CDR1 WNHNN, CDR2 SYGVQD (reference sequence). The CDR3 protein is CASSEVRGFGNTEAFF. CDR3 DNA: TGCGCCAGCAGTGAGGTCAGAGGCTTTGGGAACACTGAAGCTTTCTTT.

The chain is built from TRBV3-1 and TRBJ1-4; D might be TRBD1 (6 bases). In germline, CDR1 is LGHDT, CDR2 YNNKEL (reference sequence). The CDR3 runs 16 residues. V lost 6 bases and J lost 5, with 19 bases in between. The CDR3 protein is CASSLGGAGVNEKLFF. Here the CDR3 DNA reads TGTGCCAGCAGTCTCGGAGGGGCAGGGGTAAATGAAAAACTGTTTTTT.

The chain employs TRBV27 and TRBJ1-2, with D possibly matching TRBD1 (5 bases). V dropped 3 bases and J dropped 4 bases, with 15 bases sitting between them. The germline gives CDR1 MNHEY, CDR2 SMNVEV (reference sequence). The length of the CDR3 is 15 residues. CDR3 in amino acids: CASSFTGGGTYGYTF. DNA of the CDR3: TGTGCCAGCAGTTTCACCGGTGGTGGGACCTATGGCTACACCTTC.

V usage is TRBV27 and J usage is TRBJ2-5, with no clear D. V was shortened by 6 bases and J by 4 bases, with 15 bases between the two germline ends. Looked up from germline, CDR1 is MNHEY and CDR2 is SMNVEV (reference sequence). The CDR3 sequence is 14 residues long. In DNA, the CDR3 is TGTGCCAGCAGCCCCCTGATGCTTGCAGAGACCCAGTACTTC. Translated: CASSPLMLAETQYF.

On this clonotype itself: At one of its ends the junction is not consistent with the germline gene, which may arise from a read error. The genes are TRBV2 and TRBJ2-2; 9 bases are shared with TRBD2. CDR1 is SNHLY and CDR2 is FYNNEI in the germline V gene. This CDR3 region has 15 residues. The CDR3 coding sequence is TGTGCCAGCAGTGGACTAGCGGAACTCACCTGGGAGCTGTTTTTT. Encoded protein: CASSGLAELTWELFF.

This clonotype was detected a few times. V gene TRBV6-2 or TRBV6-3 combines with J gene TRBJ2-3; D might be TRBD1 (6 bases). V was trimmed by 5 bases and J by 6 bases, leaving 12 bases between them. CDR1 is MNHEY, CDR2 SVGEGT, per germline. The CDR3 length is 13 residues. The CDR3 sequence is CASSTGQMDTQYF. CDR3 sequence (DNA): TGTGCCAGCAGTACTGGACAGATGGATACGCAGTATTTT.

This sequence joins TRBV6-1 and TRBJ2-1; 12 bases fit TRBD2. CDR1 is MNHNS and CDR2 is SASEGT in the germline V gene. CDR3 size: 17 residues. Trimming at V came to 6 bases and at J to 7 bases, leaving 13 bases not matched to a gene. In nucleotides, the CDR3 is TGTGCCAGCAGCCACCTAGCGGGAGGGCCTCTTAGTAATGAGCAGTTCTTC. It codes for CASSHLAGGPLSNEQFF.

The chain is built from TRBV9 and TRBJ2-5, with 8 bases lining up with TRBD2. CDR1 SGDLS and CDR2 YYNGEE come from the germline V gene. Trimming took 2 bases from V and 4 from J; bases not matched to a gene: 4. CDR3 size: 14 residues. CDR3 residues: CASSVGGARETQYF. The CDR3 bases are TGTGCCAGCAGCGTCGGGGGGGCACGAGAGACCCAGTACTTC.

DNA of the CDR3: TGCGCCAGCAGCCAAGTCTACATAGAAAACACAGATACGCAGTATTTT. Encoded protein: CASSQVYIENTDTQYF. The rearrangement uses TRBV4-1 and TRBJ2-3; D uncertain. Trimming removed 1 base from V and 2 bases from J, with 13 bases in between. The germline V gene encodes CDR1 MGHRA and CDR2 YSYEKL. CDR3 length: 16 residues.

Remarks on this clonotype: One end of the junction fails to match germline, which may point to a read error. V is TRBV5-6 and J is TRBJ2-5; 10 nucleotides line up with TRBD2. From germline, CDR1 is SGHDT and CDR2 YYEEEE. CDR3 length: 15 amino acids. The CDR3 reads CVSSSSGRVGETQYF. CDR3 in DNA: TGTGTCAGCAGCTCTAGCGGGAGAGTGGGGGAGACCCAGTACTTC.

V and J are TRBV5-1 and TRBJ2-5; the D gene is possibly TRBD1 (6 bases). Germline V gene sequence: CDR1 SGHRS, CDR2 YFSETQ. The V end was cut by 1 base, the J end by 11 bases, with 15 bases between. The CDR3 runs to 13 residues. CDR3 amino acids: CASSLQGYNEQYF. In nucleotides, the CDR3 is TGCGCCAGCAGCTTGCAGGGGTACAATGAGCAGTACTTC.

This chain uses TRBV27 with TRBJ2-1, with D maybe TRBD2 (6 bases). The CDR3 runs 12 residues. Trimming took 5 bases from V and 6 from J, leaving 8 bases between them. Germline V gene lookup returns CDR1 MNHEY and CDR2 SMNVEV (reference sequence). The CDR3 reads CASSVGSNEQFF. CDR3 in DNA: TGTGCCAGCAGTGTCGGGAGCAATGAGCAGTTCTTC.